The entry below describes one TCR beta chain. The CDR3 loop spans 15 amino acids. The V segment lost 0 bases and the J segment 8 bases; nucleotides outside the gene matches: 8. Per germline, CDR1 SGHRS and CDR2 YFSETQ. The data stem from a study of cytomegalovirus exposure and HLA in healthy donors. A multiplex PCR was run with 60 Vbeta primers and 13 Jbeta primers. Generated by immunoSEQ multiplex PCR, the TCRdb table keeps only in-frame clones and is missing some. The sample consists of 100,000 to 120,000 clones, more than 60% of them appearing once. The TCR comes from a woman between 35 and 50 years old in good health and CMV-seropositive. The sample comprised PBMCs. The genes are TRBV5-1 and TRBJ1-2; 9 nucleotides match TRBD1. DNA of the CDR3: TGCGCCAGCAGCTTGGTATCCGGGACAGGGTTCGGCTACACCTTC. Translation gives CASSLVSGTGFGYTF. Full variable domain (missing parts from reference TRBV5-1 and TRBJ1-2): KAGVTQTPRYLIKTRGQQVTLSCSPISGHRSVSWYQQTPGQGLQFLFEYFSETQRNKGNFPGRFSGRQFSNSRSEMNVSTLELGDSALYLCASSLVSGTGFGYTFGSGTRLTVV.